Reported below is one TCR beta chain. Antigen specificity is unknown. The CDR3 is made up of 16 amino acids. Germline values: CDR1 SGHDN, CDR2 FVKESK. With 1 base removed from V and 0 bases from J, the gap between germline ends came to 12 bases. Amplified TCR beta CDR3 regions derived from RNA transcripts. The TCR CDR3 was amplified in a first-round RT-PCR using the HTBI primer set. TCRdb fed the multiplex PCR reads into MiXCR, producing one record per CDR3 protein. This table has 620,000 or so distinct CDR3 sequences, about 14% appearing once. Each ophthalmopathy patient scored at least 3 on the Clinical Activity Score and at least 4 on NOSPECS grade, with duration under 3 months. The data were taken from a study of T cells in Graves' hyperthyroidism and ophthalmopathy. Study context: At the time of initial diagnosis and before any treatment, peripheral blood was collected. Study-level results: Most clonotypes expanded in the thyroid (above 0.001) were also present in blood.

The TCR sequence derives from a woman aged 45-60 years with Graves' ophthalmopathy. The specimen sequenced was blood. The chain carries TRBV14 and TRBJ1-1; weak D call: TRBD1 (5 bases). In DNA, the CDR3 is TGTGCCAGCAGCCAAGGGCTCGGACAAGTGAACACTGAAGCTTTCTTT. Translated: CASSQGLGQVNTEAFF.